This T cell receptor beta chain was recorded in a study of PD-1 blockade in mismatch repair-deficient tumors. This clone was observed once. Its cognate antigen is unknown. Measured with immunoSEQ multiplex PCR; TCRdb has only the in-frame clones, and not every one. The sample lists about 34,000 clones; about 85% were seen once. Study-level points and caveats: Tumor-resident clones, often undetectable pretreatment in blood, expanded then contracted after pembrolizumab.

V lost 5 bases, J lost 6 bases, and 8 bases stayed unmatched. Germline CDR1 SGHAT, CDR2 FQNNGV. This CDR3 region has 15 residues. Every patient had mismatch repair deficiency by PCR or immunohistochemistry. The sequencing used PBMCs, collected roughly 6 weeks after starting pembrolizumab. This receptor was taken from an adult with mismatch repair-deficient cancer. The chain couples TRBV11-2 to TRBJ2-2, with 8 bases identical to TRBD1. The chain's CDR3 is CASSRLQGAAGELFF. The CDR3 region has the DNA TGTGCCAGCAGCAGGCTCCAGGGGGCCGCCGGGGAGCTGTTTTTT.